Below are 18 T cell receptor beta chains sequenced from a single sample in a study of T cells in Graves' hyperthyroidism and ophthalmopathy. The source material, RNA transcripts, was used to amplify TCR beta CDR3 regions. Researchers ran a first-round RT-PCR on the TCR CDR3 using the HTBI primer set. TCRdb itself ran the multiplex PCR reads through MiXCR, one entry per CDR3 protein. The table includes over 700,000 distinct CDR3 sequences, over 15% detected once. Sequencing input: blood. These receptors all stem from a woman aged 45-65 years with Graves' hyperthyroidism that later progressed to Graves' ophthalmopathy.

The table lists this clonotype with many counts. V and J are TRBV7-3 and TRBJ1-4; D is undetermined. The germline CDR1 and CDR2 sequences are SGHTA and FQGTGA. There are 15 residues in the CDR3. Trimming removed 5 bases from V and 8 bases from J, with 18 bases in between. The CDR3 here is CASSIHTPFREKLFF. The CDR3 nucleotides are TGTGCCAGCAGCATCCACACTCCCTTCCGCGAAAAACTGTTTTTT.

The chain is built from TRBV3-1 and TRBJ2-7; TRBD1 aligns across 7 bases. The germline V gene has CDR1 LGHDT and CDR2 YNNKEL (reference sequence). CDR3 length: 14 amino acids. V lost 5 bases to trimming and J lost 3 bases; unmatched junction nucleotides: 7. CDR3 DNA: TGTGCCAGCAGCGCACGGGACAGAGACTACGAGCAGTACTTC. Translating it yields CASSARDRDYEQYF.

This clonotype was counted only a few times. The chain uses TRBV4-1 and TRBJ2-5; D might be TRBD2 (5 bases). The V gene lost 0 bases and the J gene lost 3 bases, with 8 bases spanning the gap. There are 14 residues in the CDR3. Per germline, CDR1 MGHRA and CDR2 YSYEKL. As DNA, the CDR3 is TGCGCCAGCAGCCAAGATGACGGGGAAGAGACCCAGTACTTC. Translating gives CASSQDDGEETQYF.

This sequence joins TRBV7-2 and TRBJ1-1, with D unclear. Germline V gene data show CDR1 as SGHTA and CDR2 as FQGNSA. Trimming pared 5 bases from V and 6 bases from J, leaving 16 bases between. CDR3 length: 14 amino acids. CDR3 sequence: CASSGRDNNAEAFF. The CDR3 DNA is TGTGCCAGCAGCGGCCGGGATAATAACGCTGAAGCTTTCTTT.

This clonotype was detected only a few times. J is TRBJ1-1 and V is TRBV5-4, with 9 bases aligning to TRBD1. Germline V gene sequence: CDR1 SGHNT, CDR2 YYREEE (reference sequence). With V trimmed by 10 bases and J by 4 bases, 8 bases remained unmatched. The CDR3 loop spans 13 amino acids. The CDR3 bases are TGTGCCGGCGGAGGACAGGGGCTCACTGAAGCTTTCTTT. It encodes CAGGGQGLTEAFF.

About this clonotype: Given a much more abundant clone one base away, this may be a read error. The rearrangement uses TRBV2 and TRBJ1-5, with TRBD1 matching over 8 bases. V gave up 4 bases and J gave up 5 bases; unmatched junction bases: 4. Germline CDR1 reads SNHLY; CDR2 reads FYNNEI. The CDR3 loop spans 14 amino acids. DNA of the CDR3: TGTGCCAGCAGTGGTCAGACAGGGGATCAGCCCCAGCATTTT. This encodes CASSGQTGDQPQHF.

This clonotype came up a few times. A much larger clone differs from this one at a single base, so this may be a read error. The chain links TRBV12-3 or TRBV12-4 to TRBJ1-3; D is ambiguous. The CDR3 length is 12 residues. V lost 2 bases and J 3 bases, leaving 2 bases between the germline ends. CDR3: CASSLFGNTIYF. Written as DNA, the CDR3 is TGTGCCAGCAGTTTATTTGGAAACACCATATATTTT.

The J gene is TRBJ2-3, the V gene TRBV20-1; 10 bases match TRBD2. This CDR3 region has 15 residues. The germline gives CDR1 DFQATT, CDR2 SNEGSKA (reference sequence). J was trimmed by 7 bases and V by 6 bases; bases with no gene match: 13. CDR3 amino acids: CSAPEGAGGPNTQYF. CDR3 coding DNA: TGCAGTGCCCCTGAGGGAGCGGGGGGGCCGAATACGCAGTATTTT.

Regarding this clonotype: Being one base from a much bigger clone, this may be a read error. V gene TRBV12-3 or TRBV12-4 combines with J gene TRBJ2-1; D is uncertain. The CDR3 length is 12 residues. Trimming left V 6 bases short and J 8 bases short, with 11 bases between. The CDR3, as DNA: TGTGCCAGCAGCCAGACTTTCGATGAGCAGTTCTTC. Translation gives CASSQTFDEQFF.

The chain has TRBV15 and TRBJ2-2; maybe TRBD1 (5 bases). Per germline, CDR1 LNHNV and CDR2 YYDKDF (reference sequence). This CDR3 comprises 13 residues. V lost 7 bases and J 8 bases, leaving 14 bases between the germline ends. The CDR3 reads CATNSGLGGELFF. DNA for the CDR3: TGTGCCACCAACTCAGGGTTGGGAGGGGAGCTGTTTTTT.

V gene TRBV7-6 combines with J gene TRBJ2-3; 9 bases align to TRBD2. The CDR3 is 19 amino acids. CDR1 SGHVS and CDR2 FNYEAQ come from the germline V gene. Trimming removed 5 bases from V and 2 bases from J; junction bases left unmatched: 17. CDR3: CASSQGYSGGPGPTDTQYF. The CDR3, as DNA: TGTGCCAGCAGCCAAGGTTATAGCGGGGGACCGGGTCCCACAGATACGCAGTATTTT.

The chain links TRBV15 to TRBJ2-3, with 8 nucleotides matching TRBD1. Per the germline V gene, CDR1 is LNHNV and CDR2 is YYDKDF (reference sequence). The trim removed 2 bases at V and 0 bases at J, leaving 7 bases unmatched. This CDR3 has 17 amino acids. CDR3 sequence (DNA): TGTGCCACCAGCAGATCGGGACAGGCCTCTAGCACAGATACGCAGTATTTT. Protein product: CATSRSGQASSTDTQYF. Together with reference TRBV15 and TRBJ2-3, the CDR3 gives the full variable domain: DAMVIQNPRYQVTQFGKPVTLSCSQTLNHNVMYWYQQKSSQAPKLLFHYYDKDFNNEADTPDNFQSRRPNTSFCFLDIRSPGLGDTAMYLCATSRSGQASSTDTQYFGPGTRLTVL.

V usage is TRBV14 and J usage is TRBJ1-6, with 9 bases identical to TRBD1. The CDR3 is made up of 18 amino acids. V lost 4 bases, J lost 4 bases, and 11 bases stayed unmatched. Germline-derived CDR1 and CDR2 are SGHDN and FVKESK. DNA for the CDR3: TGTGCCAGCAGCCTACCGTTTAGGGGACAGGGATATAATTCACCCCTCCACTTT. As protein: CASSLPFRGQGYNSPLHF. Variable domain in full (rest from reference TRBV14 and TRBJ1-6): EAGVTQFPSHSVIEKGQTVTLRCDPISGHDNLYWYRRVMGKEIKFLLHFVKESKQDESGMPNNRFLAERTGGTYSTLKVQPAELEDSGVYFCASSLPFRGQGYNSPLHFGNGTRLTVT.

The table lists this clonotype with many counts. The CDR3 reads CASSPYMHDEQFF. The CDR3 nucleotides are TGTGCCAGCTCACCCTATATGCATGATGAGCAGTTCTTC. This chain uses TRBV18 with TRBJ2-1; no clear D gene. From germline, CDR1 is KGHSH and CDR2 LQKENI. This CDR3 is built from 13 residues. V lost 3 bases and J lost 8, with 11 bases in between.

The genes are TRBV4-2 and TRBJ2-2; D not resolved. CDR3 length: 18 amino acids. Germline lookup yields CDR1 LGHNA and CDR2 YNFKEQ. Trimming cost V 0 bases and J 2 bases, with 16 bases left between them. The CDR3: CASSQEGTGGPNTGELFF. The CDR3 coding sequence is TGTGCCAGCAGCCAAGAAGGTACGGGCGGCCCTAACACCGGGGAGCTGTTTTTT.

This clonotype was recorded a few times. The chain recombines TRBV5-8 with TRBJ1-1; D is perhaps TRBD1 (5 bases). This CDR3 has 14 amino acids. V was pared by 3 bases and J by 8 bases, with 17 bases between. Germline values: CDR1 SGHTS, CDR2 YDEGEE. This CDR3 is CASSWEGRAREAFF. The CDR3 DNA reads as TGTGCCAGCAGCTGGGAGGGCAGGGCGAGGGAAGCTTTCTTT.

The V call is TRBV3-1, the J call TRBJ2-7, with D uncertain. This CDR3 is built from 15 residues. From germline, CDR1 is LGHDT and CDR2 YNNKEL (reference sequence). The V gene lost 2 bases and the J gene lost 2 bases, with 13 bases spanning the gap. The CDR3 coding sequence is TGTGCCAGCAGCCAAAGTGTGGCTAATCCCTACGAGCAGTACTTC. This encodes CASSQSVANPYEQYF.

The CDR3 DNA is TGTGCCAGCAGCGTAGGTGCCGGGATCTCTGGAAACACCATATATTTT. Its protein product is CASSVGAGISGNTIYF. The genes are TRBV9 and TRBJ1-3, with D uncertain. The V and J ends lost 0 bases and 0 bases respectively, with 10 bases between them. Germline CDR1 is SGDLS and CDR2 is YYNGEE. The CDR3 is 16 residues long.